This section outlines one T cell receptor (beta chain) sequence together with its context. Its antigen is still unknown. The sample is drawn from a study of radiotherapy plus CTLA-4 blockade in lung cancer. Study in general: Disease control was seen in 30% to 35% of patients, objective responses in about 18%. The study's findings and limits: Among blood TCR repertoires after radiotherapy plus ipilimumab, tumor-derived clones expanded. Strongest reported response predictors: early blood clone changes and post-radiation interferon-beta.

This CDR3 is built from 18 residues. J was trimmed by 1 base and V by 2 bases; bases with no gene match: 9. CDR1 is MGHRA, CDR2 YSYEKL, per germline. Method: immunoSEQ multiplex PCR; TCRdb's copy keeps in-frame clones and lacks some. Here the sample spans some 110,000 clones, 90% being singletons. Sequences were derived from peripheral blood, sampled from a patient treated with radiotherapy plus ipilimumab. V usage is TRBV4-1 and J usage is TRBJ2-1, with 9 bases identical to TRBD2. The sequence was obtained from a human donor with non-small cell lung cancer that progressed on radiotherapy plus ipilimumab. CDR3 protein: CASSQSRTSAVSYNEQFF. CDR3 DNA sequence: TGCGCCAGCAGCCAATCCCGGACTAGCGCCGTGTCCTACAATGAGCAGTTCTTC.